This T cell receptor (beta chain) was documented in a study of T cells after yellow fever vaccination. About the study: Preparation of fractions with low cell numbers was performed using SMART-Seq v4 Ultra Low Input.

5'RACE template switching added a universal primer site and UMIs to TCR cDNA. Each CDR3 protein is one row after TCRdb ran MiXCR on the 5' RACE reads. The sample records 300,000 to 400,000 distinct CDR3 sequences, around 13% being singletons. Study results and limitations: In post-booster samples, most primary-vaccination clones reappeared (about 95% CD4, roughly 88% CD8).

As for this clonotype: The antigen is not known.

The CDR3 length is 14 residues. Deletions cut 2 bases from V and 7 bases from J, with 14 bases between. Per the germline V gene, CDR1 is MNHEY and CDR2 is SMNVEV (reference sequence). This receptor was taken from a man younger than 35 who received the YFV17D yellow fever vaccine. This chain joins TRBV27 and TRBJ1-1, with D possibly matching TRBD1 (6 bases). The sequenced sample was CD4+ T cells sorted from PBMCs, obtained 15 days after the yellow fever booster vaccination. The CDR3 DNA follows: TGTGCCAGCAGTTTACCAGGGGCGGGCAGTGAAGCTTTCTTT. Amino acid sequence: CASSLPGAGSEAFF.